These 13 T cell receptor beta chains share one sample of origin, sequenced in a study of T cell responses to AZD1222 COVID-19 vaccine. Produced via immunoSEQ multiplex PCR; TCRdb's table is partial and in-frame only. The sample has about 150,000 clones, more than 80% seen once. The sample was peripheral blood, taken 28 days after the second AZD1222 dose. These TCRs come from an adult who received the AZD1222 COVID-19 vaccine.

The chain employs TRBV3-1 (or the pseudogene TRBV3-2) and TRBJ1-1; perhaps TRBD1 as D (5 bases). CDR1 and CDR2 from the germline V gene are LGHDT and YNNKEL (reference sequence). The CDR3 runs to 15 residues. Trimming pared 3 bases from V and 4 bases from J, leaving 15 bases between. The CDR3 protein is CASSQGLIGLTEAFF. The CDR3 bases are TGTGCCAGCAGCCAGGGACTCATCGGACTCACTGAAGCTTTCTTT.

The chain carries TRBV19 and TRBJ1-6; D not certain. The CDR3 length is 13 residues. Trimming cost V 1 base and J 8 bases, with 6 bases left between them. The germline gives CDR1 LNHDA, CDR2 SQIVND (reference sequence). The CDR3 sequence: CASSIASDSPLHF. DNA of the CDR3: TGTGCCAGTAGTATAGCCTCGGATTCACCCCTCCACTTT.

A remark on this clone: The junction differs from germline at one of its ends, possibly a read error. The V call is TRBV7-9, the J call TRBJ2-7; D gene ambiguous. Per germline, CDR1 SEHNR and CDR2 FQNEAQ (reference sequence). CDR3 length: 11 residues. The CDR3 loop reads CASSLSFEQYF. The DNA of the CDR3 is TGTGCCAGCAGCTTATCCTTCGAGCAGTACTTC.

J is TRBJ2-7 and V is TRBV4-1; 8 nucleotides line up with TRBD2. Per the germline V gene, CDR1 is MGHRA and CDR2 is YSYEKL. After removal of 1 base from V and 0 bases from J, the junction contained 5 bases not matched to a gene. This CDR3 is built from 16 residues. In DNA form, the CDR3 reads TGCGCCAGCAGCCAAGGGCTAGCGGGCAACTCCTACGAGCAGTACTTC. It yields the protein CASSQGLAGNSYEQYF.

The chain joins TRBV7-9 to TRBJ2-2; D remains unclear. CDR3 length: 13 amino acids. Germline V gene sequence: CDR1 SEHNR, CDR2 FQNEAQ (reference sequence). Trimming removed 5 bases at V and 6 bases at J, with 10 bases between. The CDR3 coding sequence is TGTGCCAGCAGCATTAAACTCCCCGGGGAGCTGTTTTTT. Translation gives CASSIKLPGELFF.

The rearrangement joins TRBV15 to TRBJ1-2; 8 bases align to TRBD1. This CDR3 comprises 16 residues. The V and J ends lost 0 bases and 0 bases, in that order; junction bases with no gene match: 3. Germline V gene sequence: CDR1 LNHNV, CDR2 YYDKDF (reference sequence). In DNA, the CDR3 is TGTGCCACCAGCAGAGATCCGGGACAGGCTAACTATGGCTACACCTTC. Translating it yields CATSRDPGQANYGYTF.

The chain uses TRBV6-1 and TRBJ1-2; D not resolved. V was pared by 2 bases and J by 4 bases, with 8 bases between. This CDR3 contains 13 residues. In germline, CDR1 is MNHNS, CDR2 SASEGT. CDR3 in DNA: TGTGCCAGCAGTGAATTAAGGGCCTATGGCTACACCTTC. Translated: CASSELRAYGYTF.

The chain employs TRBV19 and TRBJ2-2; D possibly matches TRBD1 or TRBD2 (5 bases each). V lost 1 base to trimming and J lost 8 bases, with 11 bases between them. Per germline, CDR1 LNHDA and CDR2 SQIVND (reference sequence). The CDR3 has 14 amino acids. In DNA, the CDR3 is TGTGCCAGTAGTATAGCGAGAGGGGCTGGGGAGCTGTTTTTT. Residues: CASSIARGAGELFF. The full variable domain, its missing parts supplied by reference TRBV19 and TRBJ2-2, is DGGITQSPKYLFRKEGQNVTLSCEQNLNHDAMYWYRQDPGQGLRLIYYSQIVNDFQKGDIAEGYSVSREKKESFPLTVTSAQKNPTAFYLCASSIARGAGELFFGEGSRLTVL.

The chain links TRBV5-1 to TRBJ2-7; D may correspond to TRBD1 or TRBD2 (5 bases each). The germline gives CDR1 SGHRS, CDR2 YFSETQ. Trimming took off 1 base at V and 1 base at J, with 12 bases between the two ends. This CDR3 has 15 amino acids. CDR3 loop: CASSLLPGPSYEQYF. CDR3 in DNA: TGCGCCAGCAGCTTGTTGCCGGGACCTTCCTACGAGCAGTACTTC.

This clone was counted once. The chain combines TRBV2 with TRBJ1-1; D remains unclear. V lost 6 bases, J lost 0 bases, and 8 bases lay in between. This CDR3 region has 13 residues. Looked up from germline, CDR1 is SNHLY and CDR2 is FYNNEI. CDR3 sequence (DNA): TGTGCCAGCAGCGCCCGGGTGAACACTGAAGCTTTCTTT. This codes for CASSARVNTEAFF.

The chain uses TRBV4-1 and TRBJ2-2; D is ambiguous. The ends were cut back, 2 bases at V and 3 bases at J, with 1 base in the middle. Germline CDR1 and CDR2: MGHRA and YSYEKL. The CDR3 spans 12 residues. CDR3 residues: CASSQHTGELFF. The CDR3 DNA sequence: TGCGCCAGCAGCCAACACACCGGGGAGCTGTTTTTT.

The chain uses TRBV1 and TRBJ1-2; the table's D call of TRBD1 was not tested on the DNA. TRBV1 represents a pseudogene. The length of the CDR3 is 15 residues. The chain's CDR3 is CTSSQGRQGADGYTF. For the CDR3, the DNA is TGCACCAGCAGCCAGGGGAGACAGGGGGCAGATGGCTACACCTTC.

A note on this clone: The sample has other DNA sequences that encode this CDR3 too. V and J are TRBV18 and TRBJ2-5; D uncertain. V lost 3 bases and J lost 5, with 4 bases in between. Germline lookup yields CDR1 KGHSH and CDR2 LQKENI. This CDR3 is built from 11 residues. CDR3 sequence (DNA): TGTGCCAGCTCACCGGAGGAGACCCAGTACTTC. This codes for CASSPEETQYF.